This paragraph reports one TCR beta chain. These data are taken from a study of CD8 T cells in Susac syndrome. Germline CDR1 is SQVTM and CDR2 is ANQGSEA. V lost 4 bases to trimming and J lost 4 bases; unmatched junction nucleotides: 11. This CDR3 is 15 amino acids long. RNA, at about 0.5 to 1 ug, was reverse transcribed with random hexamers. A multiplex approach, immunoSEQ multiplex PCR, amplified TCR beta CDR3 across 54 Vbeta and 13 Jbeta. TCRdb reprocessed the immunoSEQ multiplex PCR reads with MiXCR, giving one entry per CDR3 protein. The sample holds 180,000 or so distinct CDR3 sequences, roughly 94% seen once.

The TCR originated in a human donor in good health. The chain recombines TRBV29-1 with TRBJ2-5; 8 positions agree with TRBD1. Sequences were obtained from CD4+ T cells from PBMCs. The CDR3 spells CSVAWTGRTRETQYF. The CDR3 DNA follows: TGCAGCGTTGCCTGGACAGGGAGGACAAGAGAGACCCAGTACTTC.